One and the same sample provided the 11 T cell receptor beta chains below, sequenced in a study of T cell repertoires in cytomegalovirus infection. MiXCR, run by TCRdb on the reads, gives a single entry per CDR3 protein. The sample lists about 920,000 distinct CDR3 sequences, approximately 31% occurring once. No cognate antigen is known for these TCRs. The sample in question was cultured CD8+ T cells from PBMCs, obtained from culture after CMV antigen stimulation. The origin of the receptors is a human donor in good health (CMV status not recorded). Some clones in this sample may be carry-over from other donors' samples.

With respect to this clonotype: A much bigger clone sits one base away, suggesting this may be a read error. This sequence joins TRBV7-2 and TRBJ2-3; D not certain. The CDR3 is 12 amino acids. Germline V gene lookup returns CDR1 SGHTA and CDR2 FQGNSA. The DNA of the CDR3 is TGTGCCAGCAGCTTAGATGTTGATACGCGGTATTTT. It encodes CASSLDVDTRYF.

Note on this clonotype: Its ends do not fully match the called genes, so a read error is possible. V usage is TRBV6-6 and J usage is TRBJ1-2, with D maybe TRBD1 (5 bases). From germline, CDR1 is MNHNY and CDR2 SVGAGI (reference sequence). The CDR3 is 15 residues long. The CDR3 nucleotides read TGTGCCAGCAGTTACTCGGAACAGGCGAACTATGGCTGCACCTTC. It encodes CASSYSEQANYGCTF.

This clonotype was seen more than once but under ten times. Its ends do not fully match the called genes, so a read error is possible. The J gene is TRBJ2-7, the V gene TRBV6-5; D call uncertain. The CDR3 has 12 residues. Germline V gene lookup returns CDR1 MNHEY and CDR2 SVGAGI. The DNA for the CDR3 is TGCGCCAGCAGCCCCCAAGGGAACGAGCAGTACTTC. Amino acids: CASSPQGNEQYF.

This clonotype has just one count. The chain's CDR3 is CSARESDRADYGYTF. CDR3 bases: TGCAGTGCTAGAGAATCGGACAGGGCGGACTATGGCTACACCTTC. The V call is TRBV20-1, the J call TRBJ1-2; 8 bases align to TRBD1. The V and J ends lost 0 bases and 3 bases, in that order; junction bases with no gene match: 6. In germline, CDR1 is DFQATT, CDR2 SNEGSKA (reference sequence). This CDR3 region has 15 residues.

The rearrangement uses TRBV10-3 and TRBJ2-3; weak D call: TRBD2 (5 bases). This CDR3 spans 14 amino acids. Germline V gives CDR1 ENHRY, CDR2 SYGVKD. Between the trimmed V and J ends, which lost 0 bases and 4 bases, there was a span of 8 bases. CDR3 residues: CAISESIASDTQYF. The CDR3 nucleotides read TGTGCCATCAGTGAGTCAATAGCGTCAGATACGCAGTATTTT.

This clonotype was seen ten or more times. V is TRBV7-6 and J is TRBJ1-1; no definite D call. V lost 0 bases and J 4 bases, leaving 12 bases between the germline ends. Germline CDR1 and CDR2: SGHVS and FNYEAQ. This CDR3 comprises 15 residues. The CDR3 sequence: CASSLATASPTEAFF. The CDR3 region has the DNA TGTGCCAGCAGCTTAGCTACGGCATCGCCCACTGAAGCTTTCTTT.

The chain joins TRBV10-3 to TRBJ2-3; D remains unclear. The CDR3 consists of 14 residues. Germline-derived CDR1 and CDR2 are ENHRY and SYGVKD. V was clipped by 3 bases and J by 0 bases, with 7 bases between them. In DNA, the CDR3 is TGTGCCATCAGTGAAGTAACTAGCACAGATACGCAGTATTTT. Translating gives CAISEVTSTDTQYF.

V usage is TRBV27 and J usage is TRBJ2-5, with a weak D call TRBD1 (6 bases). Germline V CDR1 and CDR2: MNHEY, SMNVEV (reference sequence). CDR3 size: 15 residues. Deletions cut 7 bases from V and 5 bases from J, with 20 bases between. CDR3 protein: CASTSLAGAEETQYF. The CDR3 nucleotides are TGTGCCAGCACCTCCTTAGCAGGGGCGGAGGAGACCCAGTACTTC.

The chain combines TRBV4-1 with TRBJ1-1; D perhaps matches TRBD1 (6 bases). V dropped 1 base and J dropped 4 bases, with 16 bases sitting between them. This CDR3 has 16 amino acids. Germline V gene data show CDR1 as MGHRA and CDR2 as YSYEKL. Here the CDR3 reads CASSQVGGGIGTEAFF. As DNA, the CDR3 is TGCGCCAGCAGCCAAGTGGGGGGCGGGATCGGCACTGAAGCTTTCTTT.

The chain joins TRBV2 to TRBJ2-3, with 10 nucleotides matching TRBD2. CDR1 and CDR2 from the germline V gene are SNHLY and FYNNEI. V dropped 6 bases and J dropped 1; count of bases not matched to a gene: 4. The CDR3 covers 15 residues. CDR3: CASRQTSGGTDTQYF. CDR3 coding DNA: TGTGCCAGCAGACAAACTAGCGGGGGCACAGATACGCAGTATTTT.

This clonotype has ten or more counts. The chain is built from TRBV28 and TRBJ2-7; 7 bases are shared with TRBD1. J was trimmed by 2 bases and V by 6 bases; bases with no gene match: 13. Germline V gene lookup returns CDR1 MDHEN and CDR2 SYDVKM. CDR3 length: 16 residues. The CDR3, as DNA: TGTGCCAGCAGCCCCCCGAAGACAGGGACAGCCTACGAGCAGTACGTC. Translation gives CASSPPKTGTAYEQYV.